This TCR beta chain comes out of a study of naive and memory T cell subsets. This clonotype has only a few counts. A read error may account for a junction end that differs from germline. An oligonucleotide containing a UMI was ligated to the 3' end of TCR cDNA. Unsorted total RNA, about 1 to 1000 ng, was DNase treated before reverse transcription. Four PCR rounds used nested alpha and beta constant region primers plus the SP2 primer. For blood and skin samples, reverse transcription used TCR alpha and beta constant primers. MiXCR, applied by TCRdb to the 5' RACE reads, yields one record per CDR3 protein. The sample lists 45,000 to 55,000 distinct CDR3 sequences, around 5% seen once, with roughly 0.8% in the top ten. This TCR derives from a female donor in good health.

CDR3 DNA sequence: TGTGCCATCAGCAATCAAAGGGGACAGGACCATGGCGACACCTTC. Encoded protein: CAISNQRGQDHGDTF. This chain joins TRBV10-3 and TRBJ1-2; 8 bases agree with TRBD1. Germline V gives CDR1 ENHRY, CDR2 SYGVKD. CDR3 size: 15 residues.